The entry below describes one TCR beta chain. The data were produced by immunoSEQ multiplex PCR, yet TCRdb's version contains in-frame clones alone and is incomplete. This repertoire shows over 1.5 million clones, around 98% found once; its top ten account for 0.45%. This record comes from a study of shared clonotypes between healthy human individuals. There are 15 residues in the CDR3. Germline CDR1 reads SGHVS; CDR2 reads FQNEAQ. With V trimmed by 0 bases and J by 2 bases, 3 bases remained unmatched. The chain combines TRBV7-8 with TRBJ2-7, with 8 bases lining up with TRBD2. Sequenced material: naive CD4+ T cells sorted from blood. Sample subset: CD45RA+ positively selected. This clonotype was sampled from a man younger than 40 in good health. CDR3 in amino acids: CASSLASGTTYEQYF. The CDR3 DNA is TGTGCCAGCAGCTTAGCTAGCGGGACAACCTACGAGCAGTACTTC.